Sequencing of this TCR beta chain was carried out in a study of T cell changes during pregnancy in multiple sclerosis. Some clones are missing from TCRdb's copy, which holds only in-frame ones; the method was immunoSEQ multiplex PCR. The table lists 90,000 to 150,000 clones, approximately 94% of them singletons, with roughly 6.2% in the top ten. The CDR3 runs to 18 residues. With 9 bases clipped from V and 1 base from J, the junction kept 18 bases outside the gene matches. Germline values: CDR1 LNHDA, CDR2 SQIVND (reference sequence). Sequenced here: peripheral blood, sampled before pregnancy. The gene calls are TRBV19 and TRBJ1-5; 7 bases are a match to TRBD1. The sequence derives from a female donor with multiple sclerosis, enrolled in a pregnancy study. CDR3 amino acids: CASNRPGQTSWSNQPQHF. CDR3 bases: TGTGCCAGCAACCGCCCGGGACAGACGTCTTGGAGCAATCAGCCCCAGCATTTT.